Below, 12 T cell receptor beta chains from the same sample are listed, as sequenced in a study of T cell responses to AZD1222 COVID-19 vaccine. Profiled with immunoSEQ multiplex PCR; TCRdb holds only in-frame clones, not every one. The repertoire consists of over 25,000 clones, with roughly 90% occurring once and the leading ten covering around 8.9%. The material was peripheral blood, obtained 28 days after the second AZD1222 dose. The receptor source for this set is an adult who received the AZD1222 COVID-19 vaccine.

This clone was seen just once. CDR3 nucleotides: TGTGCCAGCAGTTACCCGACCCCGATTTACCTCCACTTT. Protein sequence: CASSYPTPIYLHF. This sequence joins TRBV6-6 and TRBJ1-6, with no clear D. The V gene's germline CDR1 is MNHNY and CDR2 SVGAGI (reference sequence). The CDR3 is 13 amino acids. With 2 bases removed from V and 15 bases from J, the gap between germline ends came to 14 bases.

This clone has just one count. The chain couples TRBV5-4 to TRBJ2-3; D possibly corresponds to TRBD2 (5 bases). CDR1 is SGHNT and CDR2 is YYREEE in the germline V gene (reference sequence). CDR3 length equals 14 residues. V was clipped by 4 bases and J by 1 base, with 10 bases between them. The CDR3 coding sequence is TGTGCCAGCAGCCGGGGTAGGGGCACAGATACGCAGTATTTT. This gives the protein CASSRGRGTDTQYF.

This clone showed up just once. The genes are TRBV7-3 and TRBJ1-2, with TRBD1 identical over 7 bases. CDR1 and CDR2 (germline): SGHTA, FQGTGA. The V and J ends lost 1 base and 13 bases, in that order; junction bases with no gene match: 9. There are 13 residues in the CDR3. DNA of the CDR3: TGTGCCAGCAGCTTAAAGGGGGCAGGGGTCCTCACCTTC. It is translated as CASSLKGAGVLTF.

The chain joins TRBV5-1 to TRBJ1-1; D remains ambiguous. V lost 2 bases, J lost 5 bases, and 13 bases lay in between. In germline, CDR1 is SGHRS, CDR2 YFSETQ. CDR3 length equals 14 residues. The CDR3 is CASSFGPPGTEAFF. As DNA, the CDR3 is TGCGCCAGCAGCTTCGGCCCCCCGGGGACTGAAGCTTTCTTT.

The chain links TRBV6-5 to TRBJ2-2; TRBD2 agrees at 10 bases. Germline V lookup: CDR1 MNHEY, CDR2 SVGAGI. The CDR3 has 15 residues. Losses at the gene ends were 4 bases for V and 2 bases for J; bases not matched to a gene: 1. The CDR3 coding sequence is TGTGCCAGCAGTTGGACTAGCGGTAACACCGGGGAGCTGTTTTTT. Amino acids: CASSWTSGNTGELFF.

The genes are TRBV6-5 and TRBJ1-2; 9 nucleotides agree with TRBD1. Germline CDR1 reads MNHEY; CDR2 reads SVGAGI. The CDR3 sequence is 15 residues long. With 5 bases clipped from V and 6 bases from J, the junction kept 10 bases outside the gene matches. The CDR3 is CASSRNPGQGNGYTF. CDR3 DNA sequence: TGTGCCAGCAGTCGGAACCCGGGACAGGGTAATGGCTACACCTTC.

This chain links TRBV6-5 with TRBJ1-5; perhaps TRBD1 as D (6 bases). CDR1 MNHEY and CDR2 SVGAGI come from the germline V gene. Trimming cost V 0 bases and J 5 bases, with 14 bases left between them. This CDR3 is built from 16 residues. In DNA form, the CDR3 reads TGTGCCAGCAGTTACTCGATTCAGGGGAAGTATCAGCCCCAGCATTTT. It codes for CASSYSIQGKYQPQHF.

This CDR3 reads CASSQLRTGGNTIYF. CDR3 in DNA: TGTGCCAGCAGCCAACTGCGGACAGGAGGAAACACCATATATTTT. The chain carries TRBV3-1 (or the pseudogene TRBV3-2) and TRBJ1-3, with 7 bases lining up with TRBD1. Germline loops: CDR1 LGHDT, CDR2 YNNKEL (reference sequence). V shed 2 bases, J shed 4 bases, and the junction held 5 bases outside the gene matches. This CDR3 contains 15 residues.

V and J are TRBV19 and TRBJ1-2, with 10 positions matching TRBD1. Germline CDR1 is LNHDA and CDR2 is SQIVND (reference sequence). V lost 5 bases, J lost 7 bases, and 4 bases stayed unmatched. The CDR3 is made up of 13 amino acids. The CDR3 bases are TGTGCCAGTAGTGCCCGGGACAGGGGTGGCTACACCTTC. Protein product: CASSARDRGGYTF.

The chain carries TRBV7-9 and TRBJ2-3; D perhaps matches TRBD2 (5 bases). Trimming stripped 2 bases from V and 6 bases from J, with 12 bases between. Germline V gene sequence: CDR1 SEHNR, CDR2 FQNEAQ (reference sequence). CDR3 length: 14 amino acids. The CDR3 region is CASSLLGREDTQYF. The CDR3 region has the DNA TGTGCCAGCAGCTTATTGGGGAGAGAGGATACGCAGTATTTT.

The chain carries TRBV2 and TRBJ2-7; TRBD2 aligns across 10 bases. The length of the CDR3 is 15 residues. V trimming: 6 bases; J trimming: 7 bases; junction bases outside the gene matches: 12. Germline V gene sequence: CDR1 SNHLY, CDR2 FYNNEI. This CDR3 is CASRLSLAGAWEQYF. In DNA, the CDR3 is TGTGCCAGCAGGCTGAGTCTAGCGGGAGCTTGGGAGCAGTACTTC.

Written as DNA, the CDR3 is TGTGCCAGCTCACCAACGCAGGACCTCTCTGGAAACACCATATATTTT. It specifies CASSPTQDLSGNTIYF. The chain links TRBV18 to TRBJ1-3; D gene ambiguous. This CDR3 is built from 16 residues. Deletions cut 2 bases from V and 0 bases from J, with 11 bases between. The germline V gene encodes CDR1 KGHSH and CDR2 LQKENI.